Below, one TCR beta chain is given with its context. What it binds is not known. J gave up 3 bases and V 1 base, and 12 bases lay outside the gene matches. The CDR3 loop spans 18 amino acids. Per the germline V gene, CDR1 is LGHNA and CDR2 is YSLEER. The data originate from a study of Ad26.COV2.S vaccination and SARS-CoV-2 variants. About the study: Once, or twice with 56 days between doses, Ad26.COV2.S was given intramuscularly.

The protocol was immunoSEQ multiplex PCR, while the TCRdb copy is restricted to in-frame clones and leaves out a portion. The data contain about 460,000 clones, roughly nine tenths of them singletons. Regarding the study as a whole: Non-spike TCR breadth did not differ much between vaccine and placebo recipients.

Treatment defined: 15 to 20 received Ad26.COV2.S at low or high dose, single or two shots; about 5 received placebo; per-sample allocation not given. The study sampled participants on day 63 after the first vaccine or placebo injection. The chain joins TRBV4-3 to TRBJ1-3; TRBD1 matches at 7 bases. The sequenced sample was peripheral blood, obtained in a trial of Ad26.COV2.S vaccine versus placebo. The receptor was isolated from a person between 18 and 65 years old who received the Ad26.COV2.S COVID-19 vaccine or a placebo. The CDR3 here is CASSQGTGGSVVGNTIYF. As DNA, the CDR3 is TGCGCCAGCAGCCAAGGGACAGGTGGATCGGTGGTTGGAAACACCATATATTTT.